This T cell receptor (beta chain) was recovered during a study of CD8 T cell repertoires and HIV-1 epitope variants. This clone occurred a few times. Its specificity is unknown. The method was immunoSEQ multiplex PCR; TCRdb's version includes in-frame clones alone and lacks a portion of them. The top ten hold 43% of the sample, which has several thousand clones, approximately 66% seen once. The CDR3 sequence is 12 residues long. The germline V gene encodes CDR1 GTSNPN and CDR2 SVGIG (reference sequence). Trimming removed 0 bases from V and 3 bases from J, with 5 bases in between. The gene calls are TRBV30 and TRBJ2-5; the D is unclear. This sequence originates from a male donor with HIV. The source material was cultured CD8+ T cells derived from PBMCs. CDR3 region: CAWSVMEETQYF. DNA of the CDR3: TGTGCCTGGAGTGTAATGGAAGAGACCCAGTACTTC. The entire variable domain, with the rest obtained from reference TRBV30 and TRBJ2-5, is as follows: SQTIHQWPATLVQPVGSPLSLECTVEGTSNPNLYWYRQAAGRGLQLLFYSVGIGQISSEVPQNLSASRPQDRQFILSSKKLLLSDSGFYLCAWSVMEETQYFGPGTRLLVL.